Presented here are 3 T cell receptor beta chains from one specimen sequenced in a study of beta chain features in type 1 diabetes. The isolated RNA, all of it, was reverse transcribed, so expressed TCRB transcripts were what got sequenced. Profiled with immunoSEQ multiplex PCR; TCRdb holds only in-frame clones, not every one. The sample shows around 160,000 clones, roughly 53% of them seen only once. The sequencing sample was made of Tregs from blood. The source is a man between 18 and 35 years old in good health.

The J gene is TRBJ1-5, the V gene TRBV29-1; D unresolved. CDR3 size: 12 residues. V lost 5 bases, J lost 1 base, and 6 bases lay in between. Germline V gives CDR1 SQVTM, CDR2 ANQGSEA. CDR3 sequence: CSVKVSNQPQHF. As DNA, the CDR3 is TGCAGCGTTAAAGTAAGCAATCAGCCCCAGCATTTT.

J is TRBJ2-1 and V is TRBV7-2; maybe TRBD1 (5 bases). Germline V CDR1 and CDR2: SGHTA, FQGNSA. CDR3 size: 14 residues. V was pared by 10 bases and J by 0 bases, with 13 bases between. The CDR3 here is CATYWGGSYNEQFF. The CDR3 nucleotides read TGTGCCACCTATTGGGGCGGCTCCTACAATGAGCAGTTCTTC.

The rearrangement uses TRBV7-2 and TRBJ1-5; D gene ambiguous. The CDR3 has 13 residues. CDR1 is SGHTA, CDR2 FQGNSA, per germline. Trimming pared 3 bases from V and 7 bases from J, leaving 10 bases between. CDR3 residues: CASSLARGQPQHF. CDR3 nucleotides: TGTGCCAGCAGCTTGGCTCGCGGGCAGCCCCAGCATTTT.